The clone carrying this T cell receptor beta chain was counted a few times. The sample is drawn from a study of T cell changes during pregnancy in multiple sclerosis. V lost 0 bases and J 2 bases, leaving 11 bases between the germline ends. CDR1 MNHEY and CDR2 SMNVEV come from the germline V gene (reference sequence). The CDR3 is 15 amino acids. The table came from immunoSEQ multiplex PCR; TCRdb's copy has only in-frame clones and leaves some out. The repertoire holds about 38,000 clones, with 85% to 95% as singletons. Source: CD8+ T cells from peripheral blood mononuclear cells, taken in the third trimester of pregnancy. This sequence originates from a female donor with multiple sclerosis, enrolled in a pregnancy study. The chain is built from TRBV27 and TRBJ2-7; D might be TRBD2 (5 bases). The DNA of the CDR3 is TGTGCCAGCAGTTTATCGGACTCCTTTCCCTACGAGCAGTACTTC. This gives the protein CASSLSDSFPYEQYF.